This T cell receptor (beta chain) was documented in a study of spatial heterogeneity in lung cancer. The overall study: Among detected sequences, beta-chain ones consistently exceeded alpha-chain ones in number. The library had UMIs, and each TCR and UMI pair averaged more than ten raw reads.

This clonotype was found a few times. The CDR3 contains 15 residues. Between the trimmed V and J ends, which lost 10 bases and 4 bases, there was a span of 22 bases. Germline V gives CDR1 MNHEY, CDR2 SVGEGT. MiXCR, applied by TCRdb to the 5' RACE reads, yields one record per CDR3 protein. This table holds tens of thousands of distinct CDR3 sequences, about 6.8% found once. The time point was: sample taken at primary tumor resection. The receptor was derived from a female donor with early-stage non-small cell lung cancer. The source was PBMCs, collected at surgery. This chain uses TRBV6-2 or TRBV6-3 with TRBJ1-1, with D possibly matching TRBD1 (5 bases). This chain's CDR3 is CATRDGRRQGTEAFF. CDR3 nucleotides: TGTGCCACGCGGGACGGCCGGCGGCAGGGCACTGAAGCTTTCTTT.